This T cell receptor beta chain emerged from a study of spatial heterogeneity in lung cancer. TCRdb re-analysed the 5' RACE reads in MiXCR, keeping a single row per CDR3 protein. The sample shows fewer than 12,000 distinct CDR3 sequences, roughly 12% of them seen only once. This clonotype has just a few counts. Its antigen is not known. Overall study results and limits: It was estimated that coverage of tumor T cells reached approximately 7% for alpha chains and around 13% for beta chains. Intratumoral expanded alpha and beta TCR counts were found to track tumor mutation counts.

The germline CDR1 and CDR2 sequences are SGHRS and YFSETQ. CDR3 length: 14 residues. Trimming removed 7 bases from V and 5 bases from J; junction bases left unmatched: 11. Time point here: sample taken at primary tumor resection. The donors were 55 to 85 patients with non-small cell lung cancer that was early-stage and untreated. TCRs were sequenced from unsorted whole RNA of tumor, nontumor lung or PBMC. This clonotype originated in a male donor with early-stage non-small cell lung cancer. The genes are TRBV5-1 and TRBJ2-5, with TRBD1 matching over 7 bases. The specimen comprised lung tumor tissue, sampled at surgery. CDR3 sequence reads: CASGDSLDMETQYF. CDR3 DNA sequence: TGCGCCAGCGGGGACAGCTTGGATATGGAGACCCAGTACTTC.